This T cell receptor (beta chain) derives from a study of CD8+ T cells in alopecia areata. Study findings and constraints: Higher clonality was seen in lesional scalp than in normal scalp, especially in alopecia totalis/universalis. In scalp, tofacitinib significantly decreased clonality and expanded CD8+ clones among the top 100.

Of note for this clone: What it binds is not known.

The CDR3 has 13 residues. With V trimmed by 10 bases and J by 4 bases, 7 bases remained unmatched. Germline-derived CDR1 and CDR2 are MNHEY and SVGAGI. As for treatment: oral pan-JAK inhibitor, 5-10 mg twice daily. As the sequencing template, cDNA was produced by extracting RNA and reverse transcribing it. Profiling relied on immunoSEQ multiplex PCR, and the TCRdb table lists in-frame clones only, not all of them. The data hold around 100,000 clones, with around 84% observed a single time. The chain couples TRBV6-5 to TRBJ2-1; 7 nucleotides align to TRBD1. The sequence derives from a human donor with alopecia areata. The sample here was CD8+ T cells sorted from blood, taken at roughly week 30, from a patient treated with tofacitinib. The CDR3 DNA is TGTGCCACTGGGACAGCAAGATACAATGAGCAGTTCTTC. It specifies CATGTARYNEQFF.